The subject of this entry is one T cell receptor beta chain. These data originate in a study of blood T cell repertoires in COVID-19. Trimming removed 5 bases from V and 0 bases from J; junction bases left unmatched: 10. This CDR3 has 18 amino acids. Germline CDR1 SGHDT, CDR2 YYEEEE. The protocol was immunoSEQ multiplex PCR, while the TCRdb copy is restricted to in-frame clones and leaves out a portion. This table holds 28,000 or so clones, nearly 95% found once. Sequencing used peripheral blood. This chain links TRBV5-6 with TRBJ2-1; 11 bases align to TRBD2. The origin of this receptor is a human donor in a cohort sampled during active COVID-19. The CDR3 loop reads CASSPLAGGYFSYNEQFF. The CDR3, as DNA: TGTGCCAGCAGTCCCCTAGCGGGAGGCTATTTCTCCTACAATGAGCAGTTCTTC.